A selection of T cell receptor beta chains follows, all from one sample in a study of spatial heterogeneity in lung cancer. TCRdb re-called the 5' RACE reads with MiXCR, one entry per CDR3 protein. The sample shows 40,000 to 50,000 distinct CDR3 sequences, about 10% of them seen only once. Sequenced here: PBMCs, sampled at follow-up. These TCRs come from a female donor with early-stage non-small cell lung cancer. The CDR3 runs from the conserved cysteine through the conserved F or W. D genes are given only for firm matches. Clone size is shown for a subset of rows, as once, few, many or a class of expanded clone.

.	.	TRBV6-2/TRBV6-3	TRBJ2-5	TGTGCCAGCAGTTTTCGGGACGTAGAGACCCAGTACTTC	CASSFRDVETQYF
.	.	TRBV19	TRBJ1-4	TGTGCCAGTAGTGCCCGGAACAGGGATGGAGAAAAACTGTTTTTT	CASSARNRDGEKLFF
.	.	TRBV7-9	TRBJ1-1	TGTGCCAGCAGCTTGGCAGGTAGGGGACATATGAACACTGAAGCTTTCTTT	CASSLAGRGHMNTEAFF
TRBD2	many	TRBV20-1	TRBJ2-2	TGCAGTGCTAGAGATCGGGGGGGCCTGGGCACCGGGGAGCTGTTTTTT	CSARDRGGLGTGELFF
.	.	TRBV7-2	TRBJ2-1	TGTGCCAGCGGACACCGGGACCCCGGAAAGTTCTTC	CASGHRDPGKFF
TRBD1	many	TRBV5-1	TRBJ2-5	TGCGCCAGCAGCCGGGGACAGGGGATTCAAGAGACCCAGTACTTC	CASSRGQGIQETQYF
TRBD2	many	TRBV3-1	TRBJ2-1	TGTGCCAGCAGACGGACTAGCGGGGGCCATGAGCAGTTCTTC	CASRRTSGGHEQFF
.	.	TRBV20-1	TRBJ2-4	TGCAGTGCTAGAGATTGGCGGTCCCTAAACATTCAGTACTTC	CSARDWRSLNIQYF
.	many	TRBV2	TRBJ1-2	TGTGCCAGCCGTGGGTCCCGGGATGGCTACACCTTC	CASRGSRDGYTF
TRBD2	many	TRBV20-1	TRBJ2-7	TGCAGTGCTAGGGGGACTAGCGGGGACAGCTCCTACGAGCAGTACTTC	CSARGTSGDSSYEQYF
TRBD1	few	TRBV12-3/TRBV12-4	TRBJ1-2	TGTGCCAGCAGTGCGGGACAGGGGGCTTTCTATGGCTACACCTTC	CASSAGQGAFYGYTF
.	many	TRBV5-1	TRBJ2-6	TGCGCCAGCAGCTTGGGAGGGAGCAGCTCTGGGGCCAACGTCCTGACTTTC	CASSLGGSSSGANVLTF
.	many	TRBV10-2	TRBJ2-5	TGCGCCAGCAGACAGGAGCCCGGTGAGACCCAGTACTTC	CASRQEPGETQYF
.	few	TRBV11-2	TRBJ2-3	TGTGCCAGCAGCTTAAGTTCGGGGCGCAGGGATCTTTGGACGCAGTATTTT	CASSLSSGRRDLWTQYF
TRBD2	many	TRBV4-2	TRBJ2-2	TGTGCCAGCAGCCAAATGACGGGCAGCGGGGGCCCCGGCGGGGAGCTGTTTTTT	CASSQMTGSGGPGGELFF
TRBD2	few	TRBV7-9	TRBJ2-3	TGTGCCAGCAGCACCGACGCTAGCGGACTCACAGATACGCAGTATTTT	CASSTDASGLTDTQYF
.	.	TRBV5-1	TRBJ1-2	TGCGCCAGCAGCTTGGCCGTTCTGGAACAAGACTACTATGGCTACACCTTC	CASSLAVLEQDYYGYTF
TRBD1	many	TRBV23-1	TRBJ1-4	TGCGCCAGCAGTCAAGCTCAGGGGGTTACGAATAATGAAAAACTGTTTTTT	CASSQAQGVTNNEKLFF
.	few	TRBV7-2	TRBJ2-5	TGTGCCAGCAATTCCGAGCACCGGGAGACCCAGTACTTC	CASNSEHRETQYF
.	few	TRBV28	TRBJ2-1	TGTGCCAGCAGCATTTTGGGGACGGCTTACAATGAGCAGTTCTTC	CASSILGTAYNEQFF
.	few	TRBV28	TRBJ2-1	TGTGCCAGCAGTTTTCCCCCTCCCTCAACCTACAATGAGCAGTTCTTC	CASSFPPPSTYNEQFF
TRBD1	.	TRBV3-1	TRBJ2-7	TGTGCCAGCAGCCAGTGGGACAGGGGGCCCGAGCAGTACTTC	CASSQWDRGPEQYF
.	many	TRBV28	TRBJ1-5	TGTGCCAGCAGTTTGCCGGGGATGTGGGCCCAGCATTTT	CASSLPGMWAQHF
.	.	TRBV5-1	TRBJ1-1	TGCGCCAGCAGTCTAGGAACCGCCGGAATCGAAGCTTTCTTT	CASSLGTAGIEAFF
.	few	TRBV11-2	TRBJ2-1	TGTGCCAGCAGCCCAGTTGGGGATGAGCAGTTCTTC	CASSPVGDEQFF
TRBD2	many	TRBV20-1	TRBJ2-3	TGCAGTGCCAGGACTAGCGGGGGCCCAAGTTGGCAGTATTTT	CSARTSGGPSWQYF
TRBD1	many	TRBV28	TRBJ2-7	TGTGCCAGCAGTCCGGGACAGTTAAGGTCCTACGAGCAGTACTTC	CASSPGQLRSYEQYF
.	few	TRBV28	TRBJ2-3	TGTGCCAGCACCTCGAATGGGGTCCACGCAGATACGCAGTATTTT	CASTSNGVHADTQYF
.	many	TRBV12-3/TRBV12-4	TRBJ2-5	TGTGCCAACAGTTCCGGACCTGGGGAGACCCAGTACTTC	CANSSGPGETQYF
.	few	TRBV5-6	TRBJ2-2	TGTGCCAGCAGCGGCCCTGTCGGGGAGCTGTTTTTT	CASSGPVGELFF
.	few	TRBV7-2	TRBJ2-5	TGTGTCAGCAGCAGATACCAAGAGACCCAGTACTTC	CVSSRYQETQYF
.	.	TRBV10-3	TRBJ2-7	TGTGCCATCAGTGACTCGAGGAGGGTAAGCCACGAGCAGTACTTC	CAISDSRRVSHEQYF
.	few	TRBV5-6	TRBJ2-1	TGTGCCAGCAGCTTGGGACAGGGAGGATCGTTCTTC	CASSLGQGGSFF
.	many	TRBV4-2	TRBJ2-5	TGTGCCAGCAGCCAAGCGGCTACTGAGACCCAGTACTTC	CASSQAATETQYF
.	.	TRBV28	TRBJ1-4	TGTGCCAGCACCCCCACAGCCTCAACTAATGAAAAACTGTTTTTT	CASTPTASTNEKLFF
.	.	TRBV20-1	TRBJ2-7	TGCAGTGCTCAGGCGGCACGTACCTACGAGCAGTACTTC	CSAQAARTYEQYF
.	.	TRBV11-2	TRBJ2-1	TGTGTCAGCAGCTTGGGTGACACCCCCTACAATGAGCAGTTCTTC	CVSSLGDTPYNEQFF
.	few	TRBV6-5	TRBJ2-7	TGTGCCAGCAGTCCTGAAAGGACAGTAAAGTACTTC	CASSPERTVKYF
.	.	TRBV12-3/TRBV12-4	TRBJ2-7	TGTGCCAGCAGGCCGCCGGGGGTACACGAGCAGTACTTC	CASRPPGVHEQYF
.	few	TRBV11-3	TRBJ2-6	TGTGCCAGCCGTGCCGGGGCCAACGTCCTGACTTTC	CASRAGANVLTF
.	many	TRBV11-3	TRBJ2-7	TGTGCCAGCAGCTCCATTGGACGGCGGATACAGTACGAGCAGTACTTC	CASSSIGRRIQYEQYF